This T cell receptor beta chain was retrieved from a study of CXCR3-negative and CXCR3-positive naive CD8 T cells. Background on the study: TRB reads totalled about 140 million, about 1.5 +/- 0.3 million per library. The study's findings and limits: For CXCR3-positive naive cells, TRB CDR3s were more hydrophobic than those of CXCR3-negative naive cells.

With regard to this clonotype: Antigen unknown.

All TRB cDNA libraries came from 5' RACE performed with UMI labels. TCRdb reprocessed the 5' RACE reads and reports one entry per CDR3 protein, with no DNA. Here the sample table reports 60,000 to 65,000 distinct CDR3 sequences. Naive CD8+ T cells showed CD45RO-CCR7+CD27+CD95-. CDR1 is DFQATT, CDR2 SNEGSKA, per germline (reference sequence). This CDR3 region has 15 residues. This sequence joins TRBV20-1 and TRBJ2-7; TCRdb's assignment of TRBD1 cannot be checked, as there is no DNA. This sequence originates from a human donor in good health. Some clones in this sample may be carry-over from other donors' samples. Sample: naive CXCR3+ CD8+ T cells from blood. Regarding subset: CD45RO-CCR7+CD27+CD95- naive CD8+ T cells expressing CXCR3 (TNR3+). CDR3 in amino acids: CSAGTGQGVSYEQYF.